This passage covers 3 T cell receptor beta chains from one sample sequenced in a study of shared clonotypes between healthy human individuals. The data were produced by immunoSEQ multiplex PCR, yet TCRdb's version contains in-frame clones alone and is incomplete. The sample carries millions of clones, approximately 94% recorded once. Naive CD8 populations comprised CD45RO-negative cells positively selected for CCR7, excluding terminally differentiated effector memory CD45RA+ cells. Sample: naive CD8+ T cells from PBMCs. These receptors originate from a man aged 18 to 30 in good health. Some clones in this sample may be carry-over from other donors' samples.

The chain has TRBV14 and TRBJ2-2, with no clear D. V lost 3 bases and J lost 6, with 8 bases in between. The CDR3 has 13 amino acids. Germline V CDR1 and CDR2: SGHDN, FVKESK. The CDR3 bases are TGTGCCAGCAGCCAGGTTATGCCCGGGGAGCTGTTTTTT. Amino acid sequence: CASSQVMPGELFF.

The chain recombines TRBV7-9 with TRBJ1-5; TRBD1 matches at 8 bases. This CDR3 has 15 residues. Germline V lookup: CDR1 SEHNR, CDR2 FQNEAQ (reference sequence). J gave up 7 bases and V 4 bases, and 9 bases lay outside the gene matches. Here the CDR3 reads CASSSGTGSGQPQHF. The CDR3 nucleotides read TGTGCCAGCAGCTCAGGGACAGGCTCTGGGCAGCCCCAGCATTTT.

Remarks on this clone: This CDR3 is also generated by other DNA sequences in the sample. The CDR3 bases are TGTGCCAGCAGCGTAGGACAGGGGGCAGGGTACGAGCAGTACTTC. It codes for CASSVGQGAGYEQYF. The V gene is TRBV9, the J gene TRBJ2-7; 10 bases agree with TRBD1. This CDR3 contains 15 residues. Germline V lookup: CDR1 SGDLS, CDR2 YYNGEE. The V gene end was trimmed by 0 bases and the J gene end by 4 bases; junction bases not matched to a gene: 4.